Described below is a single TCR beta chain sequence and its context. Participant age was about 18 to 89 years, and participants resided in approximately 24 US areas. Contact with a PCR-confirmed or clinician-diagnosed COVID-19 case occurred within 2 weeks of entry. The sample originates from a study of blood T cell repertoires in COVID-19. About the research overall: There were acute and convalescent COVID-19 samples, and they came from the United States, Italy and Spain.

Original processing methods: Estimates of nucleated cell counts were drawn from the amplification of reference gene primers. Produced via immunoSEQ multiplex PCR; TCRdb's table is partial and in-frame only. The DNA gave D and trimming, while V, J and clone size come from that table. The sample has 400,000 to 500,000 clones, around nine tenths seen once. The clonotype comes from a woman between 18 and 30 years old who had been exposed to COVID-19. The specimen sequenced was PBMCs or T cells enriched from blood (not recorded which).

This chain's CDR3 is CASDCQYSYNEQFF. In DNA form, the CDR3 reads TGCGCCAGTGACTGTCAGTACTCCTACAATGAGCAGTTCTTC. The J gene is TRBJ2-1, the V gene TRBV10-1; D is uncertain. Germline-derived CDR1 and CDR2 are WNHNN and SYGVQD (reference sequence). There are 14 residues in the CDR3. The V gene lost 9 bases and the J gene lost 0 bases, with 12 bases spanning the gap.